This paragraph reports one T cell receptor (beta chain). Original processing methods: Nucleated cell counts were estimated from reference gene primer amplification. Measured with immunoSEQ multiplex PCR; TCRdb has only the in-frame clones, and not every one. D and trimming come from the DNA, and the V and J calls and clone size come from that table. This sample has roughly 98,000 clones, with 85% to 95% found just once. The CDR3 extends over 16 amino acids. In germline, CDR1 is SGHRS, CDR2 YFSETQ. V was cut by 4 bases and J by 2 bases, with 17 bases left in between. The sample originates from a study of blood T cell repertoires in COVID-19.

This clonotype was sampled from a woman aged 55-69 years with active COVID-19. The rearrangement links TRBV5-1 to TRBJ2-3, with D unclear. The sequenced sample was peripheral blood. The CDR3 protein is CASSPSTASLTDTQYF. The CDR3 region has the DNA TGCGCCAGCAGCCCGTCGACTGCCTCTCTCACAGATACGCAGTATTTT.